The rows below give T cell receptor beta chains drawn from one sample of a study of OX40 agonist ivuxolimab in advanced cancers. Sequenced by immunoSEQ multiplex PCR; TCRdb stores in-frame clones only, minus some. This table has tens of thousands of clones, 89% appearing once. The sample was CD4+ or CD8+ T cells sorted from blood, taken in a trial of the OX40 agonist ivuxolimab. The source of these receptors is an adult with an advanced solid tumor such as melanoma, head and neck, liver or kidney cancer. The CDR3 runs from the conserved cysteine through the conserved F or W.

J | V | length | CDR3
TRBJ2-5 | TRBV7-9 | 15 | CASSVGQGRQETQYF
TRBJ1-2 | TRBV6-5 | 14 | CASSGWDSNYGYTF
TRBJ1-2 | TRBV10-3 | 14 | CAISEEPDSYGYTF
TRBJ2-4 | TRBV7-2 | 14 | CASSPGFPKNIQYF
TRBJ2-5 | TRBV5-8 | 13 | CASRSRGGETQYF
TRBJ1-2 | TRBV6-1 | 14 | CASSAGGVLNGYTF
TRBJ2-3 | TRBV7-3 | 14 | CASSPGQGADTQYF
TRBJ2-3 | TRBV28 | 13 | CASRDSATDTQYF
TRBJ2-5 | TRBV27 | 13 | CASSSSGFATQYF
TRBJ1-1 | TRBV5-4 | 14 | CASSKPVGNTEAFF
TRBJ2-3 | TRBV5-6 | 12 | CASSFQGDTQYF
TRBJ1-5 | TRBV18 | 17 | CASSPYGQGASNQPQHF
TRBJ2-5 | TRBV5-1 | 12 | CASSYFQETQYF
TRBJ2-1 | TRBV11-3 | 16 | CASSGTSGTQRREQFF
TRBJ1-1 | TRBV11-2 | 16 | CASSRMGQFATTEAFF
TRBJ2-7 | TRBV6-5 | 13 | CASSYLGRGEQYF
TRBJ2-7 | TRBV14 | 13 | CASSLSGRDEQYF
TRBJ2-6 | TRBV30 | 19 | CAWRAYLRFSSAGANVPTF
TRBJ1-1 | TRBV18 | 13 | CASSPRADTEAFF
TRBJ2-2 | TRBV5-1 | 15 | CASSLLAEFHRGAVF
TRBJ2-7 | TRBV4-3 | 15 | CASSPSRDPDYEQYF
TRBJ1-5 | TRBV12-5 | 15 | CASGRGTVSNQPQHF
TRBJ2-1 | TRBV7-8 | 13 | CASSRALAPEEFF
TRBJ2-4 | TRBV5-1 | 16 | CASSPGQGVSKNIQYF
TRBJ1-2 | TRBV28 | 17 | CASSFRTARRLLYGYTF
TRBJ2-3 | TRBV7-8 | 17 | CASSSLAGAGGTDTQYF
TRBJ1-1 | TRBV11-2 | 16 | CASSLDQRSLNTEAFF
TRBJ2-1 | TRBV23-1 | 13 | CASSQFRGFSQFF
TRBJ2-1 | TRBV30 | 13 | CAWSGTGYNEQFF
TRBJ2-1 | TRBV14 | 13 | CASSQDLPEGQFF
TRBJ2-5 | TRBV7-2 | 14 | CASSVDRAQETQYF
TRBJ1-5 | TRBV19 | 16 | CASSTRGGTGSQPQHF
TRBJ1-4 | TRBV7-9 | 14 | CASSLRREDEKLFF
TRBJ1-5 | TRBV30 | 13 | CAWSVSRNQPQHF
TRBJ2-2 | TRBV4-3 | 16 | CASSPGTAKNTGELFF
TRBJ2-5 | TRBV4-2 | 14 | CASSQGLPKETQYF
TRBJ1-2 | TRBV6-4 | 13 | CASSDQTGTGYTF
TRBJ1-1 | TRBV13 | 16 | CASRLNTGQPSTEAFF
TRBJ2-5 | TRBV18 | 12 | CASSPGIETQYF
TRBJ1-1 | TRBV11-2 | 15 | CASSGRWGGDTEAFF
TRBJ2-3 | TRBV19 | 13 | CASSIGRADTQYF
TRBJ2-7 | TRBV11-1 | 15 | CASSLVTDISYEQYF